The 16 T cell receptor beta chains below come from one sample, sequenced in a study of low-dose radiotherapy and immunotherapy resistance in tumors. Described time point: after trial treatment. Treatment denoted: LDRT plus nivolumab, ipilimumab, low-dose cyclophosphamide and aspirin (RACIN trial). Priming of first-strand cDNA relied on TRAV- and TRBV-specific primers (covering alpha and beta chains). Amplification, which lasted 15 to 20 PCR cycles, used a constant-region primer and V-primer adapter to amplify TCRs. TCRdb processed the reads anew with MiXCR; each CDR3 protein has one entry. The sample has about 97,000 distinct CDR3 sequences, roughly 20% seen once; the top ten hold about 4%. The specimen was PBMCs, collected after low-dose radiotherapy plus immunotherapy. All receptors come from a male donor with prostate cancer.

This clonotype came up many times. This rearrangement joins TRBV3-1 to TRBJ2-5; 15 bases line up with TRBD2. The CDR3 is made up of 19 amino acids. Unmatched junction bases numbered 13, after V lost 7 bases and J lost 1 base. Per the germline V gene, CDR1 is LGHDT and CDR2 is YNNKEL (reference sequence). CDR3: CASTRARGLAGGPQETQYF. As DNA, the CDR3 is TGTGCCAGCACCCGAGCGAGGGGACTAGCGGGGGGACCCCAAGAGACCCAGTACTTC.

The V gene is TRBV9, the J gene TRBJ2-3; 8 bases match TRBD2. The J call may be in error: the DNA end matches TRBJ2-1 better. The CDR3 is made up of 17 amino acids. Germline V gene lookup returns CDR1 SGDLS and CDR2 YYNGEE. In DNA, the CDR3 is TGTGCCAGCAGCGTAGGGGTACGGGGGGGGGCAAGGGATGAGCAGTTCTTC. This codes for CASSVGVRGGARDEQFF.

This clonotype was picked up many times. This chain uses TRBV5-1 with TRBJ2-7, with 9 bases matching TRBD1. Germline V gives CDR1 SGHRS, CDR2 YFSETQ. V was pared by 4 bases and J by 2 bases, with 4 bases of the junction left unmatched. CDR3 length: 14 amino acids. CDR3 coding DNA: TGCGCCAGCAGCGTCGGACAGGGGCCCTACGAGCAGTACTTC. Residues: CASSVGQGPYEQYF.

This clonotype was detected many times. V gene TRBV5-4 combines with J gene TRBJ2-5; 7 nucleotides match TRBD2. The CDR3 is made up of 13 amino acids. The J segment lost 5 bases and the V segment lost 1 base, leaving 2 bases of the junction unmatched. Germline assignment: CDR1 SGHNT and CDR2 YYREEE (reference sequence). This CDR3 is CASSLMGGETQYF. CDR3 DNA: TGTGCCAGCAGCTTGATGGGAGGGGAGACCCAGTACTTC. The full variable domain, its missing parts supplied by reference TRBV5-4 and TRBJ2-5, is ETGVTQSPTHLIKTRGQQVTLRCSSQSGHNTVSWYQQALGQGPQFIFQYYREEENGRGNFPPRFSGLQFPNYSSELNVNALELDDSALYLCASSLMGGETQYFGPGTRLLVL.

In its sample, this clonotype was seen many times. CDR3 coding DNA: TGTGCCTGGAGTGACAGCAAAAACATTCAGTACTTC. It is translated as CAWSDSKNIQYF. V is TRBV30 and J is TRBJ2-4; no clear D. CDR1 is GTSNPN, CDR2 SVGIG, per germline (reference sequence). The CDR3 length is 12 residues. Between the trimmed V and J ends, which lost 1 base and 3 bases, there was a span of 4 bases. The entire variable domain, with the rest obtained from reference TRBV30 and TRBJ2-4, is as follows: SQTIHQWPATLVQPVGSPLSLECTVEGTSNPNLYWYRQAAGRGLQLLFYSVGIGQISSEVPQNLSASRPQDRQFILSSKKLLLSDSGFYLCAWSDSKNIQYFGAGTRLSVL.

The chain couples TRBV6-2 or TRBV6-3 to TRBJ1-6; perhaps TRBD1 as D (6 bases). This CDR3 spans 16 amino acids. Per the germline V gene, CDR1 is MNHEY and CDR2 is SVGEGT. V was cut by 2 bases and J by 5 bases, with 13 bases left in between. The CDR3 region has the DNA TGTGCCAGCAGTTACGGGGACACGCCGAATAATTCACCCCTCCACTTT. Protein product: CASSYGDTPNNSPLHF.

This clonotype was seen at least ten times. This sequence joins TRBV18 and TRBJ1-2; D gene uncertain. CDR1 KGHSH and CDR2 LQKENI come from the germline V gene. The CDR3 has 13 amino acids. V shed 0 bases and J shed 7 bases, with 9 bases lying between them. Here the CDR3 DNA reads TGTGCCAGCTCACCACCGGCCCGAACTGGCTACACCTTC. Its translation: CASSPPARTGYTF.

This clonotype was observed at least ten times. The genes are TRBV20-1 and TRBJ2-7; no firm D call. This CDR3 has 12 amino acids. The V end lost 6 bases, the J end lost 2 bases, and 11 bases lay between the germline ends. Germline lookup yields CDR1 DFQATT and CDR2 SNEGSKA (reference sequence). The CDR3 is CSANGPTYEQYF. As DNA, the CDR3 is TGCAGTGCCAACGGCCCAACCTACGAGCAGTACTTC.

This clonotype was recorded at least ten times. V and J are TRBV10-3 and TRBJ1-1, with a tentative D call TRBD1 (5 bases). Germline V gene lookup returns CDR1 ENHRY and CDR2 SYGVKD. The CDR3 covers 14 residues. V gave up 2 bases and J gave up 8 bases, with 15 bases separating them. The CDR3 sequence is CAISERAGTDEAFF. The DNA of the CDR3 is TGTGCCATCAGTGAGCGTGCGGGGACGGACGAAGCTTTCTTT.

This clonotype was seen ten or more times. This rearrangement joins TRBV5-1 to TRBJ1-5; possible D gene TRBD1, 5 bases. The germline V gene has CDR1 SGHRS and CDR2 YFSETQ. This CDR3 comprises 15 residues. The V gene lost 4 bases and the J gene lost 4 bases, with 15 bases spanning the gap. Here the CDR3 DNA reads TGCGCCAGCAGCAAGCAACAGGTGGGTAATCAGCCCCAGCATTTT. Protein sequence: CASSKQQVGNQPQHF.

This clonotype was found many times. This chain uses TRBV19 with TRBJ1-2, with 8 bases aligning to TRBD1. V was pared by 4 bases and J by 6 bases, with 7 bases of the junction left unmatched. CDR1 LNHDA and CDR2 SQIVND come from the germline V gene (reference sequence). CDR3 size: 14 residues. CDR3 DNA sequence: TGTGCCAGTAGTAGCCAGGACAGGGAGGATGGCTACACCTTC. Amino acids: CASSSQDREDGYTF.

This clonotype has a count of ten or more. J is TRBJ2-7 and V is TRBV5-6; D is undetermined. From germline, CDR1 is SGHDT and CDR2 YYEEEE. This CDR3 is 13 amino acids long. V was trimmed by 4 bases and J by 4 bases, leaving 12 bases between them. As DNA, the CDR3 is TGTGCCAGCAGCCTCTACCTCTATTACGAGCAGTACTTC. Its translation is CASSLYLYYEQYF.

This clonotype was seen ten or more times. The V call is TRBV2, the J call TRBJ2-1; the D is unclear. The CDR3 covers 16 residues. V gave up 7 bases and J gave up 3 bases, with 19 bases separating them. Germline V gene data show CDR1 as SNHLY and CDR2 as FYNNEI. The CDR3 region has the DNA TGTGCCAGCACCCGTCTGGGCGGCGGAAGCTACAATGAGCAGTTCTTC. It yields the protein CASTRLGGGSYNEQFF.

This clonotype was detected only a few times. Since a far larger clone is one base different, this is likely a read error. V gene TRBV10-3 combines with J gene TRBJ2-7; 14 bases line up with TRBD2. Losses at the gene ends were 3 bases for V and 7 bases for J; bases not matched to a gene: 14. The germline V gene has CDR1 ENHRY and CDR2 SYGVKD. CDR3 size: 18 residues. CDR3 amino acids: CAISDGTSGGRSYNEQYF. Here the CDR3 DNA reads TGTGCCATCAGTGATGGGACTAGCGGGGGCCGCTCCTACAATGAGCAGTACTTC.

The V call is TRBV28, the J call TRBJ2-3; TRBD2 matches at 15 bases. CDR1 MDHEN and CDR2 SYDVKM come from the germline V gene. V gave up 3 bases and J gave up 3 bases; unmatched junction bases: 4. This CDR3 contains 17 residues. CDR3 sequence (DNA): TGTGCCAGCAGTTTGGGGACTAGCGGGAGGATTACAGATACGCAGTATTTT. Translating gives CASSLGTSGRITDTQYF. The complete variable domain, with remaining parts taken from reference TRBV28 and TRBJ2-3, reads DVKVTQSSRYLVKRTGEKVFLECVQDMDHENMFWYRQDPGLGLRLIYFSYDVKMKEKGDIPEGYSVSREKKERFSLILESASTNQTSMYLCASSLGTSGRITDTQYFGPGTRLTVL.

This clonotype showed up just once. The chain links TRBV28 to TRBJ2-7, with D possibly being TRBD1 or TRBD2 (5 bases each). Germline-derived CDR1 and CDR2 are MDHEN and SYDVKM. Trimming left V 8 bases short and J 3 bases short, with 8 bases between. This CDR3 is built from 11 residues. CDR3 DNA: TGTGCCAGCGGGGACCTCTACGAGCAGTACTTC. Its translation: CASGDLYEQYF.